This T cell receptor beta chain came from a study of shared clonotypes between healthy human individuals. The germline CDR1 and CDR2 sequences are MNHEY and SVGAGI. This CDR3 is built from 15 residues. V shed 4 bases and J 5 bases; nucleotides not matched to a gene: 8. The study, taken as a whole, reports: Sampling covered blood only; tissue repertoires likely differ. The four-donor shared clonotypes exceeded non-shared clonotypes in generation probability, with non-shared ones scoring lower.

Of note for this clone: Its antigen is unknown.

As handled by the study authors: Filtering of immunoSEQ junctional sequences could not match full-length read filtering. Produced via immunoSEQ multiplex PCR; TCRdb's table is partial and in-frame only. V, J and clone size derive from that table, while D and trimming were established from the DNA sequence. The repertoire has under 2,500,000 clones, almost 96% of them found once; the top ten carry around 0.13%. Naive CD4+ cells were CD45RA-selected; the remaining cells were memory. The V gene is TRBV6-5, the J gene TRBJ2-5, with TRBD2 matching over 9 bases. The origin of this receptor is a man aged 18 to 35 in good health. Sequencing was performed on naive CD4+ T cells sorted from blood. This sample's subset: CD45RA+ positively selected. The CDR3 coding sequence is TGTGCCAGCAGTTCTCTCAGCGGGGGGAGGGAGACCCAGTACTTC. Encoded protein: CASSSLSGGRETQYF.